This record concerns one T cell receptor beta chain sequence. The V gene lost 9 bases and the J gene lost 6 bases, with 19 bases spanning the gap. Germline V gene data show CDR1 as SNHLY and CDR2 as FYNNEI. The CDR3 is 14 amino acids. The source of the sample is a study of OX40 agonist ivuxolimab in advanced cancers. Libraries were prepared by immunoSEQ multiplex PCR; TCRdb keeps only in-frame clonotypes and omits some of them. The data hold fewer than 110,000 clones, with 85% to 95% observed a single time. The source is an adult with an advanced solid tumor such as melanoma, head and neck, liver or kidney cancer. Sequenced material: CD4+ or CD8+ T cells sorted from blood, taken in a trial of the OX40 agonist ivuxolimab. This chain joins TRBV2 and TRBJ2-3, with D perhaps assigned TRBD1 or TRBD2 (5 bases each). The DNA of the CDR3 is TGTGCCAGTGCGAGGGGCCAGCCCGGGGATACGCAGTATTTT. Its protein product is CASARGQPGDTQYF.